This TCR beta chain was recovered during a study of T-cell reconstitution after alpha-beta-depleted transplantation in children. The TCRbeta library incorporated unique molecular identifiers. TCRdb used MiXCR to reprocess the PCR reads, holding one entry per CDR3 protein. The sample holds 330,000 or so distinct CDR3 sequences; around 10% are singletons and the top ten take around 7.6%. The CDR3 runs to 14 residues. J gave up 11 bases and V 3 bases, and 13 bases lay outside the gene matches. CDR1 is SGHRS, CDR2 YFSETQ, per germline. This clonotype was seen more than once but under ten times. Antigen unknown. Broader study findings: Among T cells one year after transplant, newly produced cells accounted for most counts and diversity. There were some patients whose high TCRbeta diversity at day 60 came from surviving recipient T cells and thymic progenitors. The study reportedly traced alpha-beta T cells about two months after transplant to several hundred expanded graft clones.

V and J are TRBV5-1 and TRBJ2-7; 8 positions agree with TRBD1. Here the sequenced sample was PBMCs, taken before TCRalphabeta/CD19-depleted stem cell transplant. This clonotype originated in a boy younger than two with acute myeloid leukemia, due to receive a stem cell transplant. This CDR3 is CASSSILFGQGEYF. In DNA form, the CDR3 reads TGCGCCAGCAGCTCGATTTTATTCGGACAGGGCGAGTACTTC.